The subject of this entry is one TCR beta chain. V lost 5 bases, J lost 0 bases, and 11 bases lay in between. The V gene's germline CDR1 is MNHEY and CDR2 SMNVEV (reference sequence). The CDR3 contains 14 residues. The record originates from a study of blood T cell repertoires in COVID-19. Turning to the study itself: Sites across the United States, Italy and Spain contributed samples from acute and convalescent COVID-19. PBMCs, B-cell-depleted T cells, or T cells were the source of the cDNA or gDNA that made up the material.

Seattle researchers signed up patients amid active infection and tracked them longitudinally. As processed by the authors: Quantification of nucleated cells was approximated via reference gene primer amplification. Assay used: immunoSEQ multiplex PCR; TCRdb lists only in-frame clones, some missing. From that table come the V and J calls and clone size; the DNA was used to work out D and trimming. This table has some 270,000 clones, 86% appearing once. The sequence came from an elderly woman with COVID-19, enrolled during active disease. The genes are TRBV27 and TRBJ2-7; D is unclear. The sequencing input was peripheral blood. This chain's CDR3 is CASSPTRLSYEQYV. As DNA, the CDR3 is TGTGCCAGCAGTCCTACCAGGCTCTCCTACGAGCAGTACGTC.